This entry lists 13 T cell receptor beta chains sequenced from one sample in a study of T cells in Graves' hyperthyroidism and ophthalmopathy. Amplified TCR beta CDR3 regions derived from RNA transcripts. The HTBI primer set served for first-round RT-PCR of the TCR CDR3. TCRdb reprocessed the multiplex PCR reads with MiXCR, giving one entry per CDR3 protein. The table lists 500,000 to 650,000 distinct CDR3 sequences, approximately 15% of them singletons. The specimen was blood. The receptor set was obtained from a woman between 50 and 59 years old with Graves' ophthalmopathy.

The V gene is TRBV5-1, the J gene TRBJ2-3, with D perhaps assigned TRBD1 or TRBD2 (5 bases each). Germline values: CDR1 SGHRS, CDR2 YFSETQ. V was trimmed by 0 bases and J by 4 bases, leaving 15 bases between them. The CDR3 runs 16 residues. CDR3 residues: CASSLAGTSGADTQYF. In nucleotides, the CDR3 is TGCGCCAGCAGCTTGGCAGGGACCTCTGGGGCAGATACGCAGTATTTT. The variable domain in full, with the rest retrieved from reference TRBV5-1 and TRBJ2-3, is KAGVTQTPRYLIKTRGQQVTLSCSPISGHRSVSWYQQTPGQGLQFLFEYFSETQRNKGNFPGRFSGRQFSNSRSEMNVSTLELGDSALYLCASSLAGTSGADTQYFGPGTRLTVL.

On this clonotype itself: The conserved closing phenylalanine or tryptophan is absent in this CDR3, likely reflecting a read error. J is TRBJ1-1 and V is TRBV28; D ambiguous. The germline V and J ends were trimmed by 2 bases and 0 bases, with 7 bases remaining between them. The CDR3 runs 14 residues. Germline V gene data show CDR1 as MDHEN and CDR2 as SYDVKM. The CDR3 nucleotides are TGTGCCAGCAGTTTAGGATTTCTGAACACTGAAGCTTTCTCT. This codes for CASSLGFLNTEAFS.

The V gene is TRBV7-8, the J gene TRBJ1-1; TRBD1 matches 11 bases. J lost 4 bases, V lost 0 bases, and 10 bases had no gene match. This CDR3 is built from 18 residues. Per germline, CDR1 SGHVS and CDR2 FQNEAQ. The CDR3 DNA follows: TGTGCCAGCAGCTTAGCGTCCTATTCCGGGACAGGGGGCACTGAAGCTTTCTTT. Translating gives CASSLASYSGTGGTEAFF.

This clonotype has at least ten counts. The V call is TRBV7-2, the J call TRBJ2-1; possibly TRBD2 for D (6 bases). There are 18 residues in the CDR3. Per germline, CDR1 SGHTA and CDR2 FQGNSA. V was trimmed by 2 bases and J by 2 bases, leaving 19 bases between them. The CDR3 spells CASSLSASAGLTYNEQFF. The CDR3, as DNA: TGTGCCAGCAGCTTATCCGCTAGCGCGGGGCTCACCTACAATGAGCAGTTCTTC.

This clonotype was counted only a few times. The chain couples TRBV5-8 to TRBJ2-3, with 9 positions matching TRBD2. Per the germline V gene, CDR1 is SGHTS and CDR2 is YDEGEE. CDR3 length equals 16 residues. The V gene end was trimmed by 4 bases and the J gene end by 2 bases; junction bases not matched to a gene: 8. CDR3 coding DNA: TGTGCCAGCAGCCTGAGGCTAGCGGGGTACACAGATACGCAGTATTTT. Amino acid sequence: CASSLRLAGYTDTQYF.

CDR3 in amino acids: CASSILGNTEAFF. The CDR3 nucleotides are TGTGCCAGTAGTATTCTGGGGAACACTGAAGCTTTCTTT. This chain connects TRBV19 to TRBJ1-1; D ambiguous. The CDR3 length is 13 residues. The ends were cut back, 3 bases at V and 1 base at J, with 6 bases in the middle. Germline V gene lookup returns CDR1 LNHDA and CDR2 SQIVND (reference sequence).

There are a few counts of this clonotype. The genes are TRBV19 and TRBJ1-1; TRBD1 is a possible D gene (5 bases). CDR1 is LNHDA and CDR2 is SQIVND in the germline V gene (reference sequence). The V end lost 2 bases, the J end lost 7 bases, and 17 bases lay between the germline ends. This CDR3 is built from 15 residues. CDR3 DNA: TGTGCCAGTAGTATATCGGCAGGGATGGTCGGTGAAGCTTTCTTT. Protein sequence: CASSISAGMVGEAFF.

This clonotype was seen a few times. The chain employs TRBV7-8 and TRBJ1-5; perhaps TRBD1 as D (5 bases). With 0 bases removed from V and 2 bases from J, the gap between germline ends came to 17 bases. The CDR3 totals 18 residues. Germline CDR1 is SGHVS and CDR2 is FQNEAQ. Here the CDR3 DNA reads TGTGCCAGCAGCTTAGCTTTCAGTGGGGCCAGTGGCAATCAGCCCCAGCATTTT. Its translation is CASSLAFSGASGNQPQHF.

The CDR3 region has the DNA TGCAGCGTTGGGTCTGAAGCTTTCTTT. It is translated as CSVGSEAFF. This chain uses TRBV29-1 with TRBJ1-1; D not resolved. The V end lost 4 bases, the J end lost 6 bases, and 3 bases lay between the germline ends. This CDR3 region has 9 residues. Germline CDR1 and CDR2: SQVTM and ANQGSEA. The variable domain in full, with the rest retrieved from reference TRBV29-1 and TRBJ1-1, is SAVISQKPSRDICQRGTSLTIQCQVDSQVTMMFWYRQQPGQSLTLIATANQGSEATYESGFVIDKFPISRPNLTFSTLTVSNMSPEDSSIYLCSVGSEAFFGQGTRLTVV.

This clonotype was counted between two and nine times. This chain connects TRBV19 to TRBJ2-7; TRBD1 aligns across 7 bases. CDR3 length: 14 amino acids. Germline CDR1 LNHDA, CDR2 SQIVND (reference sequence). V was pared by 5 bases and J by 0 bases, with 4 bases of the junction left unmatched. The CDR3 region has the DNA TGTGCCAGTAGTGACAGGGAGCTCTCCTACGAGCAGTACTTC. Amino acid sequence: CASSDRELSYEQYF.

The sample holds many counts of this clonotype. The genes are TRBV2 and TRBJ2-1; 7 nucleotides match TRBD1. This CDR3 comprises 16 residues. Germline V gives CDR1 SNHLY, CDR2 FYNNEI. With V trimmed by 6 bases and J by 0 bases, 8 bases remained unmatched. CDR3 loop: CASSYTGARSYNEQFF. The CDR3 nucleotides read TGTGCCAGCAGCTACACAGGGGCTCGCTCCTACAATGAGCAGTTCTTC. Filled out from reference TRBV2 and TRBJ2-1, the complete variable domain reads EPEVTQTPSHQVTQMGQEVILRCVPISNHLYFYWYRQILGQKVEFLVSFYNNEISEKSEIFDDQFSVERPDGSNFTLKIRSTKLEDSAMYFCASSYTGARSYNEQFFGPGTRLTVL.

In its sample, this clonotype was seen many times. The chain combines TRBV7-6 with TRBJ1-1, with a tentative D call TRBD1 (6 bases). The CDR3 loop spans 17 amino acids. Germline V gene data show CDR1 as SGHVS and CDR2 as FNYEAQ. Between the trimmed V and J ends, which lost 0 bases and 5 bases, there was a span of 19 bases. This CDR3 reads CASSLAFLGQGNTEAFF. The CDR3 nucleotides read TGTGCCAGCAGCTTAGCGTTTTTGGGCCAGGGGAATACTGAAGCTTTCTTT.

In its sample, this clonotype was seen many times. The chain carries TRBV20-1 and TRBJ2-5, with 10 bases identical to TRBD2. This CDR3 is built from 14 residues. The V and J ends lost 3 bases and 5 bases, in that order; junction bases with no gene match: 6. Germline V gene data show CDR1 as DFQATT and CDR2 as SNEGSKA (reference sequence). The CDR3 loop is CSASVPAGGETQYF. The CDR3 bases are TGCAGTGCTAGTGTCCCAGCGGGAGGGGAGACCCAGTACTTC.